This T cell receptor beta chain was identified in a study of blood T cell repertoires in COVID-19. Trimming pared 6 bases from V and 7 bases from J, leaving 14 bases between. This CDR3 is 13 amino acids long. The germline CDR1 and CDR2 sequences are KGHDR and SFDVKD. Recruitment covered over 20 US areas and drew participants whose ages spanned 18 to 89 years. Sequenced by immunoSEQ multiplex PCR; TCRdb stores in-frame clones only, minus some. The repertoire holds a few hundred thousand clones, with around nine tenths as singletons. The specimen was PBMCs or T cells enriched from blood (not recorded which). The TCR was taken from a woman between 18 and 30 years old who had recovered from COVID-19. The rearrangement links TRBV24-1 to TRBJ1-2, with no clear D. CDR3 sequence (DNA): TGTGCCACCAGTCGTGGCGGGGAGGGTGGCTACACCTTC. It yields the protein CATSRGGEGGYTF.